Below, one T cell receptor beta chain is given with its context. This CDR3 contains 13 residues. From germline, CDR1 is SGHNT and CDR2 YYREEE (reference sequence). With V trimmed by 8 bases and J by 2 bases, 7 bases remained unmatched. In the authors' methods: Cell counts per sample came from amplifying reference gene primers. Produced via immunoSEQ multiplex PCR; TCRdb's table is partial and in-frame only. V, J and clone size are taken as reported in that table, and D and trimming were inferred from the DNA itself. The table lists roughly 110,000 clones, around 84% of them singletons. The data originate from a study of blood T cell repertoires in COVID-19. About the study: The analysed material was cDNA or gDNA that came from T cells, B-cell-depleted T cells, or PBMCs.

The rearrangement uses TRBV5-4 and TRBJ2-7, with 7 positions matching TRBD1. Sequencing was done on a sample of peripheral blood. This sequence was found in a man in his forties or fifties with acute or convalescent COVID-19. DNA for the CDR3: TGTGCCAGTACCGGGACAGAAACCTACGAGCAGTACTTC. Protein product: CASTGTETYEQYF.